These 26 T cell receptor beta chains share one sample of origin, sequenced in a study of blood T cell repertoires in COVID-19. TCRdb's copy holds only in-frame clones and misses some; the assay was immunoSEQ multiplex PCR. The repertoire consists of 140,000 or so clones, with around 83% occurring once and the leading ten covering approximately 4.1%. Source material: peripheral blood. The receptors originated from a woman older than 75 with acute or convalescent COVID-19.

The V and J genes are TRBV28 and TRBJ2-3, with 9 bases that match TRBD1. Germline V lookup: CDR1 MDHEN, CDR2 SYDVKM. The CDR3 runs 14 residues. Trimming took 6 bases from V and 6 from J; bases not matched to a gene: 7. The CDR3 sequence is CASRTGTGSDTQYF. The CDR3 DNA is TGTGCCAGCAGAACCGGGACAGGGTCGGATACGCAGTATTTT.

This chain connects TRBV3-1 (or the pseudogene TRBV3-2) to TRBJ1-2; D not resolved. The CDR3 runs to 13 residues. V dropped 2 bases and J dropped 7 bases, with 11 bases sitting between them. The germline gives CDR1 LGHDT, CDR2 YNNKEL (reference sequence). The CDR3 spells CASSQTREGGYTF. Written as DNA, the CDR3 is TGTGCCAGCAGCCAAACGCGGGAAGGTGGCTACACCTTC.

V and J are TRBV10-3 and TRBJ1-5, with D possibly TRBD1 on 6 matching bases. Trimming cost V 0 bases and J 7 bases, with 10 bases left between them. The CDR3 is made up of 14 amino acids. Per germline, CDR1 ENHRY and CDR2 SYGVKD. In DNA, the CDR3 is TGTGCCATCAGTGAGTCAGGGGGAAAGCAGCCCCAGCATTTT. Residues: CAISESGGKQPQHF.

The chain has TRBV18 and TRBJ2-7; D is possibly TRBD2 (5 bases). The germline V and J ends were trimmed by 5 bases and 1 base, with 12 bases remaining between them. The CDR3 covers 14 residues. Per the germline V gene, CDR1 is KGHSH and CDR2 is LQKENI. The CDR3 coding sequence is TGTGCCAGCTCAGCCGGCGCGGGTTCCTACGAGCAGTACTTC. Translation: CASSAGAGSYEQYF. Full variable domain (outside the CDR3, taken from reference TRBV18 and TRBJ2-7): NAGVMQNPRHLVRRRGQEARLRCSPMKGHSHVYWYRQLPEEGLKFMVYLQKENIIDESGMPKERFSAEFPKEGPSILRIQQVVRGDSAAYFCASSAGAGSYEQYFGPGTRLTVT.

V gene TRBV7-8 combines with J gene TRBJ1-2; D ambiguous. The ends were cut back, 4 bases at V and 9 bases at J, with 12 bases in the middle. The CDR3 extends over 12 amino acids. Germline loops: CDR1 SGHVS, CDR2 FQNEAQ. This CDR3 reads CASSSTWERYTF. The DNA of the CDR3 is TGTGCCAGCAGCTCGACTTGGGAGCGCTACACCTTC.

This clone came up a few times. This chain joins TRBV2 and TRBJ2-1; 7 bases line up with TRBD2. The trim removed 6 bases at V and 4 bases at J, leaving 6 bases unmatched. The CDR3 has 14 amino acids. The V gene's germline CDR1 is SNHLY and CDR2 FYNNEI. The CDR3: CASRLAPKYNEQFF. CDR3 sequence (DNA): TGTGCCAGCAGACTAGCGCCAAAGTACAATGAGCAGTTCTTC. Variable domain in full (rest from reference TRBV2 and TRBJ2-1): EPEVTQTPSHQVTQMGQEVILRCVPISNHLYFYWYRQILGQKVEFLVSFYNNEISEKSEIFDDQFSVERPDGSNFTLKIRSTKLEDSAMYFCASRLAPKYNEQFFGPGTRLTVL.

The chain is built from TRBV9 and TRBJ1-3; weak D call: TRBD1 (6 bases). The CDR3 runs to 14 residues. V was trimmed by 3 bases and J by 6 bases, leaving 13 bases between them. CDR1 is SGDLS and CDR2 is YYNGEE in the germline V gene. The CDR3 reads CASSDRVLANTIYF. The CDR3 bases are TGTGCCAGCAGCGACAGGGTTTTGGCAAACACCATATATTTT.

The rearrangement links TRBV27 to TRBJ2-6, with 7 bases matching TRBD1. Germline CDR1 and CDR2: MNHEY and SMNVEV (reference sequence). CDR3 length: 17 amino acids. Trimming at V came to 6 bases and at J to 0 bases, leaving 8 bases not matched to a gene. CDR3 loop: CASRPDRHSSGANVLTF. Here the CDR3 DNA reads TGTGCCAGCAGGCCGGACAGGCATAGCTCTGGGGCCAACGTCCTGACTTTC.

The chain has TRBV15 and TRBJ1-4, with D maybe TRBD1 (6 bases). Trimming took 1 base from V and 5 from J, leaving 11 bases between them. The CDR3 has 15 amino acids. Germline V CDR1 and CDR2: LNHNV, YYDKDF (reference sequence). The CDR3 is CATSRGGGQNEKLFF. CDR3 sequence (DNA): TGTGCCACCAGCAGAGGGGGGGGACAAAATGAAAAACTGTTTTTT. Supplemented by reference TRBV15 and TRBJ1-4, the full variable domain reads DAMVIQNPRYQVTQFGKPVTLSCSQTLNHNVMYWYQQKSSQAPKLLFHYYDKDFNNEADTPDNFQSRRPNTSFCFLDIRSPGLGDTAMYLCATSRGGGQNEKLFFGSGTQLSVL.

V is TRBV9 and J is TRBJ2-1; 9 bases match TRBD1. CDR3 size: 16 residues. With V trimmed by 5 bases and J by 4 bases, 10 bases remained unmatched. Looked up from germline, CDR1 is SGDLS and CDR2 is YYNGEE. The CDR3 sequence is CASRSGTGMRYNEQFF. The CDR3 region has the DNA TGTGCCAGCAGGAGCGGGACAGGGATGAGATACAATGAGCAGTTCTTC.

CDR3 region: CASSLSYVWDRDTEAFF. CDR3 DNA sequence: TGTGCCAGCAGCTTAAGCTATGTCTGGGACAGGGACACTGAAGCTTTCTTT. The gene calls are TRBV11-2 and TRBJ1-1, with 9 bases that match TRBD1. The CDR3 covers 17 residues. V was clipped by 2 bases and J by 3 bases; unmatched bases: 10. CDR1 and CDR2 (germline): SGHAT, FQNNGV. Full variable domain (rest looked up from reference TRBV11-2 and TRBJ1-1): EAGVAQSPRYKIIEKRQSVAFWCNPISGHATLYWYQQILGQGPKLLIQFQNNGVVDDSQLPKDRFSAERLKGVDSTLKIQPAKLEDSAVYLCASSLSYVWDRDTEAFFGQGTRLTVV.

The chain recombines TRBV27 with TRBJ2-3; the D is unclear. The germline gives CDR1 MNHEY, CDR2 SMNVEV (reference sequence). The CDR3 totals 15 residues. V was pared by 7 bases and J by 2 bases, with 16 bases between. Written as DNA, the CDR3 is TGTGCCAGCACGAGGCGGTTCCCACACACAGATACGCAGTATTTT. Translation: CASTRRFPHTDTQYF.

The chain combines TRBV18 with TRBJ1-2; 11 bases align to TRBD1. The CDR3 runs 19 residues. Germline values: CDR1 KGHSH, CDR2 LQKENI. After removal of 2 bases from V and 0 bases from J, the junction contained 11 bases not matched to a gene. DNA of the CDR3: TGTGCCAGCTCACCAGTTCCTCCGGGACAGGGGGTGCCTAACTATGGCTACACCTTC. Translated, it gives CASSPVPPGQGVPNYGYTF.

V and J are TRBV28 and TRBJ1-6; unclear D gene. This CDR3 comprises 17 residues. The germline V and J ends were trimmed by 4 bases and 5 bases, with 18 bases remaining between them. Germline lookup yields CDR1 MDHEN and CDR2 SYDVKM. The CDR3 DNA sequence: TGTGCCAGCAGTTCCGAGCGGGCAGAACCTAATAATTCACCCCTCCACTTT. Translated, it gives CASSSERAEPNNSPLHF.

The genes are TRBV7-9 and TRBJ2-5, with TRBD2 matching 7 bases. The length of the CDR3 is 12 residues. V gave up 8 bases and J gave up 5 bases; unmatched junction bases: 5. Germline CDR1 and CDR2: SEHNR and FQNEAQ (reference sequence). The DNA for the CDR3 is TGTGCCAGCCGGGGAGGGACGGAGACCCAGTACTTC. Translated, it gives CASRGGTETQYF.

The gene calls are TRBV20-1 and TRBJ2-3; D is unclear. Germline CDR1 is DFQATT and CDR2 is SNEGSKA (reference sequence). The V gene lost 4 bases and the J gene lost 3 bases, with 5 bases spanning the gap. The CDR3 extends over 11 amino acids. In nucleotides, the CDR3 is TGCAGTGCTACTTCGACAGATACGCAGTATTTT. Translated: CSATSTDTQYF.

CDR3 residues: CASSYSTDLYGYTF. For the CDR3, the DNA is TGTGCCAGCAGCTACTCGACAGACCTCTATGGCTACACCTTC. V and J are TRBV5-4 and TRBJ1-2; maybe TRBD1 (5 bases). V lost 3 bases and J 4 bases, leaving 13 bases between the germline ends. CDR1 and CDR2 from the germline V gene are SGHNT and YYREEE (reference sequence). This CDR3 region has 14 residues.

J is TRBJ1-1 and V is TRBV28; perhaps TRBD1 as D (6 bases). This CDR3 comprises 14 residues. Germline CDR1 reads MDHEN; CDR2 reads SYDVKM. V was trimmed by 8 bases and J by 10 bases, leaving 23 bases between them. The CDR3 reads CASHHPAGGAGAFF. DNA of the CDR3: TGTGCCAGCCATCACCCGGCGGGGGGCGCCGGAGCTTTCTTT.

The chain carries TRBV28 and TRBJ1-4; the D is unclear. In germline, CDR1 is MDHEN, CDR2 SYDVKM. The CDR3 consists of 13 residues. V was clipped by 6 bases and J by 7 bases, with 12 bases between them. CDR3 in amino acids: CASSTNIGEKLFF. DNA for the CDR3: TGTGCCAGCAGCACTAACATAGGTGAAAAACTGTTTTTT.

Only one count was recorded for this clone. The chain combines TRBV3-1 (or the pseudogene TRBV3-2) with TRBJ1-6; TRBD1 matches 10 bases. There are 16 residues in the CDR3. Per the germline V gene, CDR1 is LGHDT and CDR2 is YNNKEL (reference sequence). Trimming took 3 bases from V and 11 from J; bases not matched to a gene: 10. CDR3: CASSQSFGTGAPPLHF. CDR3 DNA sequence: TGTGCCAGCAGCCAGTCCTTTGGGACAGGGGCACCACCCCTCCACTTT.

DNA of the CDR3: TGTGCCAGCAGTTTATACAGTTCCCCAAATGAGCAGTTCTTC. Protein product: CASSLYSSPNEQFF. This chain links TRBV27 with TRBJ2-1; unclear D gene. This CDR3 has 14 amino acids. The V end lost 1 base, the J end lost 7 bases, and 11 bases lay between the germline ends. The germline CDR1 and CDR2 sequences are MNHEY and SMNVEV (reference sequence).

The chain couples TRBV5-5 to TRBJ2-1; TRBD2 aligns across 11 bases. The germline CDR1 and CDR2 sequences are SGHKS and YYEKEE (reference sequence). With 4 bases clipped from V and 1 base from J, the junction kept 7 bases outside the gene matches. CDR3 length: 17 residues. CDR3 residues: CASSPLAGGQSYNEQFF. CDR3 nucleotides: TGTGCCAGCAGCCCTCTAGCGGGGGGCCAGTCCTACAATGAGCAGTTCTTC.

The V gene is TRBV19, the J gene TRBJ1-1, with a weak D call TRBD1 (6 bases). V lost 3 bases to trimming and J lost 7 bases, with 21 bases between them. Germline V gene sequence: CDR1 LNHDA, CDR2 SQIVND (reference sequence). This CDR3 comprises 16 residues. The CDR3 region has the DNA TGTGCCAGTAGTATTGGGGGACACCGCGGATCGAATGAAGCTTTCTTT. This encodes CASSIGGHRGSNEAFF.

The chain recombines TRBV28 with TRBJ1-2, with 8 bases lining up with TRBD1. The CDR3 covers 13 residues. CDR1 and CDR2 from the germline V gene are MDHEN and SYDVKM. The V and J ends lost 6 bases and 7 bases, in that order; junction bases with no gene match: 7. CDR3 amino acids: CASSLTGVSGYTF. DNA of the CDR3: TGTGCCAGCAGCCTGACAGGGGTTAGTGGCTACACCTTC.

The chain combines TRBV2 with TRBJ2-7; TRBD2 agrees at 10 bases. CDR3 length: 15 residues. V trimming: 7 bases; J trimming: 3 bases; junction bases outside the gene matches: 9. In germline, CDR1 is SNHLY, CDR2 FYNNEI. The CDR3 DNA is TGTGCCAGCATCCGAGGCCCTAGCGGGAGCTACGAGCAGTACTTC. Protein sequence: CASIRGPSGSYEQYF.

The chain carries TRBV7-9 and TRBJ2-3, with D hard to call. Germline V gene lookup returns CDR1 SEHNR and CDR2 FQNEAQ (reference sequence). The CDR3 loop spans 14 amino acids. The V end lost 2 bases, the J end lost 5 bases, and 11 bases lay between the germline ends. The CDR3 region has the DNA TGTGCCAGCAGCTTACCCTACTTTCTAGATACGCAGTATTTT. Its protein product is CASSLPYFLDTQYF.